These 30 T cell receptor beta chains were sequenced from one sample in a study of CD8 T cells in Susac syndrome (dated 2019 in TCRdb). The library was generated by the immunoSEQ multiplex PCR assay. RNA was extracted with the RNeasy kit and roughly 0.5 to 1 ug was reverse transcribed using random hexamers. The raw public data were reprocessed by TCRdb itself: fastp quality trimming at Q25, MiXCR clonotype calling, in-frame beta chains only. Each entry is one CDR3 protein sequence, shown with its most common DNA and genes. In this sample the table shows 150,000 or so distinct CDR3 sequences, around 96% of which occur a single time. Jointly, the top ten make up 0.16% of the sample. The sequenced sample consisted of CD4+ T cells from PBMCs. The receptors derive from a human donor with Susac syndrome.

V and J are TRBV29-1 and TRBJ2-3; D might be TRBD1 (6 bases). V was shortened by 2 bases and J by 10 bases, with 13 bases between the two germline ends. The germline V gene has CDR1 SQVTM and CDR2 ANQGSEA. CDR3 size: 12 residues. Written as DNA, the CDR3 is TGCAGCGTTGAACCATCACAGGGACCGCAGTATTTT. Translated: CSVEPSQGPQYF.

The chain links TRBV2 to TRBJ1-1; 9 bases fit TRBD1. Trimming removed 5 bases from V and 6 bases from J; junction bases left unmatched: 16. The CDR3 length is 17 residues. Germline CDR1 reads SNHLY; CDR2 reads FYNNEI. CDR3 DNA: TGTGCCAGCAGTTCACCCCGGGGTGGGGGACAGGGAGCTGAAGCTTTCTTT. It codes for CASSSPRGGGQGAEAFF.

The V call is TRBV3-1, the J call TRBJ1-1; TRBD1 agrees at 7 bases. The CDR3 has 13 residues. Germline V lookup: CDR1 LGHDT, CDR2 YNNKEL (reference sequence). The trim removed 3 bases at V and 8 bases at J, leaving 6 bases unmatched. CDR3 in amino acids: CASSQVGTAEAFF. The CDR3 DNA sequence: TGTGCCAGCAGCCAGGTCGGGACAGCCGAAGCTTTCTTT.

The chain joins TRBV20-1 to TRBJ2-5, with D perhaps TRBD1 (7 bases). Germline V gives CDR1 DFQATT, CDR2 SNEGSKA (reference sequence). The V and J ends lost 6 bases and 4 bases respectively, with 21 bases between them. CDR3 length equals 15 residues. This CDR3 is CSAAGTVRSTETQYF. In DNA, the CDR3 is TGCAGTGCCGCGGGGACAGTTAGGTCGACAGAGACCCAGTACTTC.

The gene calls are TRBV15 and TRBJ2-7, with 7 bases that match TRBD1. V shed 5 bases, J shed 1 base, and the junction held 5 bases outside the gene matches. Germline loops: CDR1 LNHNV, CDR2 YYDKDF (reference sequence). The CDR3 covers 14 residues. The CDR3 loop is CATSRQGVSYEQYF. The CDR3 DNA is TGTGCCACCAGCCGCCAGGGGGTTTCCTACGAGCAGTACTTC. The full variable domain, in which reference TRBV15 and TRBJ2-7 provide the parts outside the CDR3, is DAMVIQNPRYQVTQFGKPVTLSCSQTLNHNVMYWYQQKSSQAPKLLFHYYDKDFNNEADTPDNFQSRRPNTSFCFLDIRSPGLGDTAMYLCATSRQGVSYEQYFGPGTRLTVT.

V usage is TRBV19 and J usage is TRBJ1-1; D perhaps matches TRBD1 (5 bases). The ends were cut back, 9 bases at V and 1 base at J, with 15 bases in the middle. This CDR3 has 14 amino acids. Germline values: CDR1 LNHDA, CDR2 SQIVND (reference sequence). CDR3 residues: CASHLWGRNTEAFF. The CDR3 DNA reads TGTGCCAGCCACCTGTGGGGCAGGAACACTGAAGCTTTCTTT.

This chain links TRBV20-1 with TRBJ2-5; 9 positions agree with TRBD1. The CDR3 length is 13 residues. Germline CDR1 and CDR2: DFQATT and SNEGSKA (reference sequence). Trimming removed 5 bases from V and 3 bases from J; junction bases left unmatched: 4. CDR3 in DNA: TGCAGTGCTTACAGGGGGCGAGAAGAGACCCAGTACTTC. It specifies CSAYRGREETQYF.

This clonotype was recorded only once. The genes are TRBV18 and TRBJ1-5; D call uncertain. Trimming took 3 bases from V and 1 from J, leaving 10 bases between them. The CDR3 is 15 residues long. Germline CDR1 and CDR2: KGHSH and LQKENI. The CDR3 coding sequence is TGTGCCAGCTCACCGAGCGTTGAGAGCAATCAGCCCCAGCATTTT. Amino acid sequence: CASSPSVESNQPQHF.

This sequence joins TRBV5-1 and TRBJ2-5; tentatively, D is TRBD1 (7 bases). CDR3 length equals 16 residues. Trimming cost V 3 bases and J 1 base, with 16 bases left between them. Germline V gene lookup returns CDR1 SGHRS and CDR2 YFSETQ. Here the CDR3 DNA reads TGCGCCAGCAGCTGGGACTCGACAGGGATCCAAGAGACCCAGTACTTC. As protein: CASSWDSTGIQETQYF.

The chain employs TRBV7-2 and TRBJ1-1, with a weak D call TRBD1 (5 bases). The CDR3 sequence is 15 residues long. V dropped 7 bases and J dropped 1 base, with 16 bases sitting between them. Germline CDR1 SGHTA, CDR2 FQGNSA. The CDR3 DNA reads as TGTGCCAGCACCGACAACCCAGGGCCGAACACTGAAGCTTTCTTT. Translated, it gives CASTDNPGPNTEAFF.

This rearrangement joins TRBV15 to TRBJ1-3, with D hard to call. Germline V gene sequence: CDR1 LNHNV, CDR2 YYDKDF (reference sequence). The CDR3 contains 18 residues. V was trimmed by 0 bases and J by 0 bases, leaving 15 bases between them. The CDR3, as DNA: TGTGCCACCAGCAGAGAGCTCCGGACGGGAAACTCTGGAAACACCATATATTTT. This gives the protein CATSRELRTGNSGNTIYF.

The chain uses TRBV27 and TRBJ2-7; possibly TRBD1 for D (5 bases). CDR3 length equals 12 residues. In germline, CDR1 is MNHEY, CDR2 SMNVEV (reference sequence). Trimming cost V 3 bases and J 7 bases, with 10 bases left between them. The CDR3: CASSFQGREQYF. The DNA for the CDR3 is TGTGCCAGCAGTTTCCAGGGAAGGGAGCAGTACTTC.

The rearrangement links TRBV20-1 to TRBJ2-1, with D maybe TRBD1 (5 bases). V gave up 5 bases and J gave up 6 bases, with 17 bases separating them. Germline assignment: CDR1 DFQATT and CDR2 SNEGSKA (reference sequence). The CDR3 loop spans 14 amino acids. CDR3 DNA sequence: TGCAGTGCTGTTAACAGGTTGGATACCAATGAGCAGTTCTTC. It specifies CSAVNRLDTNEQFF.

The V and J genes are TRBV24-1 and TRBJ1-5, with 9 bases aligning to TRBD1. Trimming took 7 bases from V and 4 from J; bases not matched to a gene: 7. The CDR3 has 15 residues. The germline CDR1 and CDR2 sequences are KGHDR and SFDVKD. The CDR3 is CATSDAGTGNQPQHF. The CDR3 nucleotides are TGTGCCACCAGCGACGCCGGGACAGGGAATCAGCCCCAGCATTTT.

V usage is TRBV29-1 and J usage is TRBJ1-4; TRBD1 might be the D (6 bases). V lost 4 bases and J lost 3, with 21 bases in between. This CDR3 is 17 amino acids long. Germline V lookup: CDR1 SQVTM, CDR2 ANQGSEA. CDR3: CSVVYPPDRSSNEKLFF. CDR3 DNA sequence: TGCAGCGTTGTTTACCCTCCAGACAGGTCCTCTAATGAAAAACTGTTTTTT.

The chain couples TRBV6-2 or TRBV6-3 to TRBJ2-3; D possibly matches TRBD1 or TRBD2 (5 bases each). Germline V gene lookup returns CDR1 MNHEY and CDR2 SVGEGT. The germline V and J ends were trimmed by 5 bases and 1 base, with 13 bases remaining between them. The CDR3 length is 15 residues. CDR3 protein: CASSPRGGRTDTQYF. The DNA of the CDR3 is TGTGCCAGCAGTCCACGGGGCGGGCGCACAGATACGCAGTATTTT.

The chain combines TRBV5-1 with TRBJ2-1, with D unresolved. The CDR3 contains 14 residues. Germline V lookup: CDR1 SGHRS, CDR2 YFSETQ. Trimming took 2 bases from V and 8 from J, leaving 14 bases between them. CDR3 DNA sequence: TGCGCCAGCAGCTTTTCAGGTACTCGAGATGAGCAGTTCTTC. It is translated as CASSFSGTRDEQFF. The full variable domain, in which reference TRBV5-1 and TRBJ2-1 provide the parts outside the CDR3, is KAGVTQTPRYLIKTRGQQVTLSCSPISGHRSVSWYQQTPGQGLQFLFEYFSETQRNKGNFPGRFSGRQFSNSRSEMNVSTLELGDSALYLCASSFSGTRDEQFFGPGTRLTVL.

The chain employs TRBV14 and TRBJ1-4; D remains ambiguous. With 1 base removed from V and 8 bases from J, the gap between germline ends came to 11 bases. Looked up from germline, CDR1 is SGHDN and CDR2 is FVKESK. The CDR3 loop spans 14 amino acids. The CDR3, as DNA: TGTGCCAGCAGCCAAGGCGGAGTTAGGGAAAAACTGTTTTTT. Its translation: CASSQGGVREKLFF.

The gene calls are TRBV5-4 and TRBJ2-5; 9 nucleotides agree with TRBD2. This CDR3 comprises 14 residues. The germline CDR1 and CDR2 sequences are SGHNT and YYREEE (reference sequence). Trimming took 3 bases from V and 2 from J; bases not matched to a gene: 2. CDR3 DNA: TGTGCCAGCAGCTCGGGACTAGCACAAGAGACCCAGTACTTC. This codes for CASSSGLAQETQYF.

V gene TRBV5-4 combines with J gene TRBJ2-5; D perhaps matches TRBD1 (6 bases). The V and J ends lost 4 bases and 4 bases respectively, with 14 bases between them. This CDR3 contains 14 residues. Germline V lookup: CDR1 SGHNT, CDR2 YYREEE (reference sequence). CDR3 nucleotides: TGTGCCAGCAGCCCCAGGGGTTTGGGAGAGACCCAGTACTTC. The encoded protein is CASSPRGLGETQYF. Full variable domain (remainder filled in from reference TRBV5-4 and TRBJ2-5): ETGVTQSPTHLIKTRGQQVTLRCSSQSGHNTVSWYQQALGQGPQFIFQYYREEENGRGNFPPRFSGLQFPNYSSELNVNALELDDSALYLCASSPRGLGETQYFGPGTRLLVL.

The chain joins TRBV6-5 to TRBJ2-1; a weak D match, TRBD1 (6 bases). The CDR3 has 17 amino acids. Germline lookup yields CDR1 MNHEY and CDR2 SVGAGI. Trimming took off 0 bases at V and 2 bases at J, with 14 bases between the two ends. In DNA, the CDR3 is TGTGCCAGCAGTTACTCGAAAACAGGGATGGCCTACAATGAGCAGTTCTTC. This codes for CASSYSKTGMAYNEQFF.

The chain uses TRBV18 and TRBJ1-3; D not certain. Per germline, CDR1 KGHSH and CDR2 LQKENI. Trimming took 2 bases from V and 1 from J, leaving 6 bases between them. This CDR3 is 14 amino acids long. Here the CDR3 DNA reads TGTGCCAGCTCACCAGCCCTTTCTGGAAACACCATATATTTT. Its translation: CASSPALSGNTIYF.

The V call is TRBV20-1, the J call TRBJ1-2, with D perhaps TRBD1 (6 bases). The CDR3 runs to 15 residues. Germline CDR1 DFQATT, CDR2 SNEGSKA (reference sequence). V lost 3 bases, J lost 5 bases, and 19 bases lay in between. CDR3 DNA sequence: TGCAGTGCTAGTACCCCGAACAGGGAAGGGTATGGCTACACCTTC. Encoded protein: CSASTPNREGYGYTF.

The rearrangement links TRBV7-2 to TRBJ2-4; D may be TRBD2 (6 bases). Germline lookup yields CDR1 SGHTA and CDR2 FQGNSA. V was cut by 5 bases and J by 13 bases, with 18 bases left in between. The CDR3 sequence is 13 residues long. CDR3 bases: TGTGCCAGCAGCCCCGGGACTCTGAGGGTACAGTACTTC. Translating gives CASSPGTLRVQYF.

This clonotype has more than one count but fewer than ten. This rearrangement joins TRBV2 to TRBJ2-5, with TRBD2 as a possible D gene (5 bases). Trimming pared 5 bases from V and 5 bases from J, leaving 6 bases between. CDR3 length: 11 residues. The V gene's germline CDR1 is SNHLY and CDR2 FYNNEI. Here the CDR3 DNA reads TGTGCCAGCAGTAGGGAGGAGACCCAGTACTTC. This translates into CASSREETQYF.

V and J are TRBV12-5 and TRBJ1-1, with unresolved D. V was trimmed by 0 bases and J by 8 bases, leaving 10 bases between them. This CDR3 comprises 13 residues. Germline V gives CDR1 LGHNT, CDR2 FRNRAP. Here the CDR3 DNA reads TGTGCTAGTGGTTTGGTACCGAGGGAAGAAGCTTTCTTT. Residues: CASGLVPREEAFF.

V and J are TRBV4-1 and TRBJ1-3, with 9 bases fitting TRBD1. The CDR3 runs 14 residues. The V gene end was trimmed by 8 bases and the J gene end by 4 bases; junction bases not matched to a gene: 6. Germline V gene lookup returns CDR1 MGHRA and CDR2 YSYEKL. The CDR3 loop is CASRTGGLGNTIYF. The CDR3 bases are TGCGCCAGCCGAACAGGGGGCTTAGGAAACACCATATATTTT.

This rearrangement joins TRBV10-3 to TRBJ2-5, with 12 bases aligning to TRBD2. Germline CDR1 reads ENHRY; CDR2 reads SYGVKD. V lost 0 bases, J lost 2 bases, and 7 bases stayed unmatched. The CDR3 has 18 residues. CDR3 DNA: TGTGCCATCAGTGAGTCACGACTAGCGGGGGTACCTCAAGAGACCCAGTACTTC. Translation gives CAISESRLAGVPQETQYF.

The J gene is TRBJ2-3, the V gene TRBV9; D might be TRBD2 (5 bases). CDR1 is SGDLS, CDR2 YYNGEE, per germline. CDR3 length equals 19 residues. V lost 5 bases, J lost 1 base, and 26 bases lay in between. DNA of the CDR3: TGTGCCAGCAGTGCCTTACCCCTACTAGACACCCTAGGCACAGATACGCAGTATTTT. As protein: CASSALPLLDTLGTDTQYF.

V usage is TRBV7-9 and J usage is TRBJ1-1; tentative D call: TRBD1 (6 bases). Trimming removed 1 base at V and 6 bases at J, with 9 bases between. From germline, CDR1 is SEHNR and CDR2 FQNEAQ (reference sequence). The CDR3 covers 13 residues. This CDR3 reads CASSLVEGAEAFF. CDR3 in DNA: TGTGCCAGCAGCTTAGTGGAGGGGGCTGAAGCTTTCTTT.